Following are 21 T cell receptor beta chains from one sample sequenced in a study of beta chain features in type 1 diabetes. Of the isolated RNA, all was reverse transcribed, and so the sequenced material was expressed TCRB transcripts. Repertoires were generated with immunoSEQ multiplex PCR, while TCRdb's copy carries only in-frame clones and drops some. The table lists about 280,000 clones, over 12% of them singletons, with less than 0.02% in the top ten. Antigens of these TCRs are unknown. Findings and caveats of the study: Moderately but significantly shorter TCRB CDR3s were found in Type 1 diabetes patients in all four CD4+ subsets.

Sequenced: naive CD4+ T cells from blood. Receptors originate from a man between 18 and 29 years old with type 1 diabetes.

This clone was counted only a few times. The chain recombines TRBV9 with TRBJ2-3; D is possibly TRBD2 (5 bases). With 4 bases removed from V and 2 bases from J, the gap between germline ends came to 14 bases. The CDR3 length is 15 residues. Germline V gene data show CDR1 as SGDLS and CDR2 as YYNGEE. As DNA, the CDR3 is TGTGCCAGCAGCCCCTACGGGGTATCCACAGATACGCAGTATTTT. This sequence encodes CASSPYGVSTDTQYF. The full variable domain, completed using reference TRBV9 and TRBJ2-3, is DSGVTQTPKHLITATGQRVTLRCSPRSGDLSVYWYQQSLDQGLQFLIQYYNGEERAKGNILERFSAQQFPDLHSELNLSSLELGDSALYFCASSPYGVSTDTQYFGPGTRLTVL.

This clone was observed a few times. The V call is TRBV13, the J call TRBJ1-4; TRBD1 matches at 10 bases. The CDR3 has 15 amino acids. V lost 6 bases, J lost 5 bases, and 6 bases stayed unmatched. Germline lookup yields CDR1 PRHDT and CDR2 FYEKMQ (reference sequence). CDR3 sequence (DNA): TGTGCCAGCAGTCCGCCGGGACAGGGGAATGAAAAACTGTTTTTT. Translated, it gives CASSPPGQGNEKLFF.

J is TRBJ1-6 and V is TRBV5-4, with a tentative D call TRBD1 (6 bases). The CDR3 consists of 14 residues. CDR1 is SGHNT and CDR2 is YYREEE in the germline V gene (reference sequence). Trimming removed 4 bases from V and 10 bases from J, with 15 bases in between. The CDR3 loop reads CASSAVSRGSPLHF. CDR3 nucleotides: TGTGCCAGCAGCGCCGTGTCCAGGGGATCACCCCTCCACTTT.

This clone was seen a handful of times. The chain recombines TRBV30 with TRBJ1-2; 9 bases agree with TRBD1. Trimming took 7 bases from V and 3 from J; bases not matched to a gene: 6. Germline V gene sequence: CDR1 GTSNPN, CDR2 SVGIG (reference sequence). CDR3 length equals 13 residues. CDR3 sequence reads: CASPRTGDYGYTF. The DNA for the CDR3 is TGTGCCTCTCCTCGGACAGGGGACTATGGCTACACCTTC.

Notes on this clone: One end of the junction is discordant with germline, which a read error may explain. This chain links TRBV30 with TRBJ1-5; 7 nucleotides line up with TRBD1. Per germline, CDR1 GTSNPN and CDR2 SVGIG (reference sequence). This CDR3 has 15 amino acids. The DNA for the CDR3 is TGTGCCCGGAGTGTACTGACAGGGATCGGTCAGCCCCAGCATTTT. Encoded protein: CARSVLTGIGQPQHF.

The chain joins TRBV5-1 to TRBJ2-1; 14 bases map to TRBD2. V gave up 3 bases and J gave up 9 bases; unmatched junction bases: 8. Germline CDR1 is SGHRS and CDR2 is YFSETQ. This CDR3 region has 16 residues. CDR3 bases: TGCGCCAGCAGCTCCGGGACTAGCGGGGGACGAGCTGAGCAGTTCTTC. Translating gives CASSSGTSGGRAEQFF.

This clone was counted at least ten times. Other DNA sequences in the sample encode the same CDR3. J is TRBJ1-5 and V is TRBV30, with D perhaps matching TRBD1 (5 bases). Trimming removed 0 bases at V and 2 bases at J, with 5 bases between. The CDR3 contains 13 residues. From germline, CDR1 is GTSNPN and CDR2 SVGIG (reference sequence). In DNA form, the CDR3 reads TGTGCCTGGAGTGTACAGGGCAATCAGCCCCAGCATTTT. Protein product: CAWSVQGNQPQHF.

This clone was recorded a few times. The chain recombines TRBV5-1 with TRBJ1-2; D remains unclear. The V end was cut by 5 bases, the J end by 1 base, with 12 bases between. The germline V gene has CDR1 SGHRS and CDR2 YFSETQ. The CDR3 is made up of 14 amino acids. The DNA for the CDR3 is TGCGCCAGCAGTCCGAGCCTTGATAACTATGGCTACACCTTC. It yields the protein CASSPSLDNYGYTF.

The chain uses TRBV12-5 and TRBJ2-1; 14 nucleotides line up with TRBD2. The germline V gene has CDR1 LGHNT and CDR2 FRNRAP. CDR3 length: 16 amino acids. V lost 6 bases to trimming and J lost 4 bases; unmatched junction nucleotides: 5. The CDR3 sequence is CASGRGLAGEYNEQFF. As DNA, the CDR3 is TGTGCTAGTGGCCGGGGACTAGCGGGGGAGTACAATGAGCAGTTCTTC.

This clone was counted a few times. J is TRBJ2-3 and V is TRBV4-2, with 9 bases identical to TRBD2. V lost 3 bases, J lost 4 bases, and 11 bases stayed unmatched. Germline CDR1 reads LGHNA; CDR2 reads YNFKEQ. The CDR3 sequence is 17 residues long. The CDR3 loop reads CASSHEPGLAVPDTQYF. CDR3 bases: TGTGCCAGCAGCCATGAACCGGGACTAGCTGTCCCAGATACGCAGTATTTT.

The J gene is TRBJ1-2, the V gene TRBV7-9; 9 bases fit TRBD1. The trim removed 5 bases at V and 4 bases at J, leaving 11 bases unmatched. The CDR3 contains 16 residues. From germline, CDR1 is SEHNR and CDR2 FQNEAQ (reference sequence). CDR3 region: CASSAKDRGGSYGYTF. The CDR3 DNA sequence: TGTGCCAGCAGCGCGAAGGACAGGGGTGGCTCCTATGGCTACACCTTC.

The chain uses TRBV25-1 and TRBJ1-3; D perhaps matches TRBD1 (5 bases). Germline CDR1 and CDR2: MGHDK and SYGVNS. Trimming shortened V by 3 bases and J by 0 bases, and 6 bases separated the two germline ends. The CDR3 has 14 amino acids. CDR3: CASSDRVSGNTIYF. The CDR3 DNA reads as TGTGCCAGCAGTGACAGGGTCTCTGGAAACACCATATATTTT.

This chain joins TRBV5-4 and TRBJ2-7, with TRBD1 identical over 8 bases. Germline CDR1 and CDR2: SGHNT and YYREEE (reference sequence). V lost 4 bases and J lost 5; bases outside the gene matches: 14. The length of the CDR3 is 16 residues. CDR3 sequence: CASSRLGQGGWHEQYF. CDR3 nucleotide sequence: TGTGCCAGCAGCCGACTCGGACAGGGAGGATGGCACGAGCAGTACTTC.

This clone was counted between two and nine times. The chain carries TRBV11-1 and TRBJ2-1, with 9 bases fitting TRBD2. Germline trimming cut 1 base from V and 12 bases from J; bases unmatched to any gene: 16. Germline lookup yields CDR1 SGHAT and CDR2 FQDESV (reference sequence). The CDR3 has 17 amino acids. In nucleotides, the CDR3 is TGTGCCAGCAGCTTAGTACCCCCCGGTAGGCGGGAGGGCCGGCAGTTCTTC. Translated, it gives CASSLVPPGRREGRQFF.

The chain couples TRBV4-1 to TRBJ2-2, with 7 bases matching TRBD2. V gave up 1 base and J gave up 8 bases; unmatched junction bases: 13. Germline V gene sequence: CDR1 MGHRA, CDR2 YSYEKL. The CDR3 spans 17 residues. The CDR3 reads CASSQGKAGIRGGELFF. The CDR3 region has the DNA TGCGCCAGCAGCCAAGGGAAAGCGGGAATTAGGGGTGGGGAGCTGTTTTTT.

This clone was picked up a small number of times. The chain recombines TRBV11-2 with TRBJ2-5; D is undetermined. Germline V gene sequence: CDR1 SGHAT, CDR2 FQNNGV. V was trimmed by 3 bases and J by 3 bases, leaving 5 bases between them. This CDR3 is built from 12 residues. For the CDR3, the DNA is TGTGCCAGCAGCTTCGCGGAAGAGACCCAGTACTTC. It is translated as CASSFAEETQYF.

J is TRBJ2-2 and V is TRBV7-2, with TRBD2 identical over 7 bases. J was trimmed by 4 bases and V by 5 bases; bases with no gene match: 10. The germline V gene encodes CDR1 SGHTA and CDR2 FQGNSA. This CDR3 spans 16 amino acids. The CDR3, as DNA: TGTGCCAGCAGCACACCGGGACTAACGACCACCGGGGAGCTGTTTTTT. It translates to CASSTPGLTTTGELFF.

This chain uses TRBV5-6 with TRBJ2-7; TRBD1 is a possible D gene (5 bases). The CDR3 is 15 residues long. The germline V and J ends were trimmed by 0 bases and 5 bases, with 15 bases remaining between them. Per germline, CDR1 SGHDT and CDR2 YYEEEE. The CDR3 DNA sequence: TGTGCCAGCAGCTTGGTTAGTGGCAGGGCCGACGAGCAGTACTTC. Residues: CASSLVSGRADEQYF.

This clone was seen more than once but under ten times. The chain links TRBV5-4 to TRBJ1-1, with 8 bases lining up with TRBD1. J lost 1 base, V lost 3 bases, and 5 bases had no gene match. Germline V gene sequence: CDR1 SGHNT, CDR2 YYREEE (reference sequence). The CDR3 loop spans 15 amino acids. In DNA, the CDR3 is TGTGCCAGCAGCTCGGCGACAGGGGCGAACACTGAAGCTTTCTTT. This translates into CASSSATGANTEAFF.

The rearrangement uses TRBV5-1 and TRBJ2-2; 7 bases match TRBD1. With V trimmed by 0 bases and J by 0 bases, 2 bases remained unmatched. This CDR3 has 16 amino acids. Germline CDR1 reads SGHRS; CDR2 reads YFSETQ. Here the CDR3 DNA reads TGCGCCAGCAGCTTGGGACAGGGCGCGAACACCGGGGAGCTGTTTTTT. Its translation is CASSLGQGANTGELFF. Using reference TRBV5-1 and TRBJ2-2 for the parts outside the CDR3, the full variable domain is KAGVTQTPRYLIKTRGQQVTLSCSPISGHRSVSWYQQTPGQGLQFLFEYFSETQRNKGNFPGRFSGRQFSNSRSEMNVSTLELGDSALYLCASSLGQGANTGELFFGEGSRLTVL.

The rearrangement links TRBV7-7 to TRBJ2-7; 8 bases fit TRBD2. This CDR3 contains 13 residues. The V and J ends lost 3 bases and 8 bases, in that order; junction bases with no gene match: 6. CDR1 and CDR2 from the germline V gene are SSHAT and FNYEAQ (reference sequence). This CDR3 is CASSLREDKKQYF. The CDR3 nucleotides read TGTGCCAGCAGCTTGCGGGAGGATAAGAAGCAGTACTTC.